This TCR beta chain originates from a study of T cells in Graves' hyperthyroidism and ophthalmopathy. Study outcomes and limitations: For ophthalmopathy, model prediction preceded onset by a median roughly 5.9 months. Peripheral blood also featured most of the thyroid clonotypes expanded above 0.001.

Over 18 months, lack of ophthalmopathy progression marked Graves' hyperthyroidism as stable. CDR3 length: 12 amino acids. Looked up from germline, CDR1 is MNHNS and CDR2 is SASEGT. The ends were cut back, 10 bases at V and 3 bases at J, with 11 bases in the middle. At least ten counts were recorded for this clonotype. As yet, its antigen is unknown. There were TCR beta CDR3 regions amplified from RNA transcripts. In the first-round RT-PCR of the TCR CDR3, the HTBI primer set was used. TCRdb called the multiplex PCR reads again in MiXCR, with one record for every CDR3 protein. The repertoire holds roughly 380,000 distinct CDR3 sequences, with around 13% as singletons.

The material sequenced was blood. The source is a woman aged 18 to 35 with Graves' hyperthyroidism. The rearrangement uses TRBV6-1 and TRBJ2-3; no clear D gene. The CDR3 region has the DNA TGTGCCATCCGCACCGGTACAGATACGCAGTATTTT. Protein product: CAIRTGTDTQYF.